Listed here are 11 T cell receptor beta chains from one sample, sequenced in a study of T cell clonality in common variable immunodeficiency. The data were produced by immunoSEQ multiplex PCR, yet TCRdb's version contains in-frame clones alone and is incomplete. The sample lists some 60,000 clones, none appearing once, the ten largest making up approximately 1.6%. Sample: peripheral blood mononuclear cells. These receptors came from a person aged 18 to 70 in good health.

This clone was counted ten times or more. The CDR3 goes on 3 residues after the read ends, and that part is filled in from the germline J gene. The J gene is TRBJ2-1, the V gene TRBV30, with TRBD1 matching over 9 bases. CDR3 size: 14 residues. V dropped 2 bases and J dropped 7; count of bases not matched to a gene: 6. Germline assignment: CDR1 GTSNPN and CDR2 SVGIG (reference sequence). CDR3 residues: CAWSLWTGENEQFF. The covered CDR3 bases are TGTGCCTGGAGTCTATGGACAGGGGAAAATGAG.

This clone was picked up many times. The part of the CDR3 DNA that was read is TGTGCCAGTAGTGGGCTAGCGGAATCCTCCTACAATGAG. This codes for CASSGLAESSYNE. The whole CDR3 protein is CASSGLAESSYNEQFF. The gene calls are TRBV19 and TRBJ2-1, with 7 positions matching TRBD2. The read falls 3 residues short of the CDR3 end, and the missing part is taken from the germline J gene. Germline assignment: CDR1 LNHDA and CDR2 SQIVND (reference sequence). CDR3 length: 16 amino acids. The V and J ends lost 5 bases and 0 bases, in that order; junction bases with no gene match: 7.

The table lists this clone with many counts. Coverage ceases 3 residues before the CDR3 finishes, and the germline J gene fills in the end. The V gene is TRBV6-2 or TRBV6-3, the J gene TRBJ2-7, with 9 bases that match TRBD2. This CDR3 region has 15 residues. Germline CDR1 MNHEY, CDR2 SVGEGT. The trim removed 10 bases at V and 3 bases at J, leaving 13 bases unmatched. The sequenced CDR3 bases are TGTGCCATCGAGTACGTAGCGGGAGCCTACTACGAG. Residues: CAIEYVAGAYYE. The CDR3 in its entirety is CAIEYVAGAYYEQYF.

This clone was observed at least ten times. The read stops 3 residues short of the end of the CDR3; the missing end is completed from the germline J gene. The chain is built from TRBV2 and TRBJ2-6; TRBD1 is a possible D gene (6 bases). This CDR3 contains 15 residues. The germline V gene has CDR1 SNHLY and CDR2 FYNNEI. V was clipped by 8 bases and J by 0 bases, with 11 bases between them. The CDR3 region is CASLNRDSGANVLTF. The part of the CDR3 DNA that was read is TGTGCCAGCCTAAACAGGGACTCTGGGGCCAACGTC.

In its sample, this clone was seen many times. With the read ending 3 residues before the CDR3 end, the germline J gene is used to fill in that end. The rearrangement uses TRBV10-3 and TRBJ2-3, with a weak D call TRBD1 (5 bases). V was cut by 3 bases and J by 0 bases, with 10 bases left in between. Germline V lookup: CDR1 ENHRY, CDR2 SYGVKD. CDR3 length: 15 amino acids. The CDR3: CAISEGAVSTDTQYF. Partial CDR3 DNA: TGTGCCATCAGTGAAGGGGCGGTCAGCACAGATACG.

The sample holds a few counts of this clone. The DNA read from the CDR3 is TGTGCCAGCAGCTTTCCCACGGGCGGGGTAGAGACA. It codes for CASSFPTGGVET. In full, the CDR3 is CASSFPTGGVETAFF. V usage is TRBV7-2 and J usage is TRBJ1-1, with no clear D. The read comes to an end 3 residues before the CDR3 does, leaving the germline J gene to fill in the end. This CDR3 has 15 amino acids. Germline CDR1 is SGHTA and CDR2 is FQGNSA.

Many counts were recorded for this clone. The CDR3 end is not reached by the read, which stops 3 residues before it; the germline J gene fills it in. The V and J genes are TRBV7-6 and TRBJ2-1; 7 bases agree with TRBD2. The CDR3 has 16 amino acids. Per the germline V gene, CDR1 is SGHVS and CDR2 is FNYEAQ. V dropped 5 bases and J dropped 5; count of bases not matched to a gene: 12. The CDR3 spells CASSPRTSGWDNEQFF. The part of the CDR3 DNA that was read is TGTGCCAGCAGCCCAAGGACTAGTGGATGGGACAATGAG. Based on the CDR3 plus reference TRBV7-6 and TRBJ2-1, the full variable domain is GAGVSQSPRYKVTKRGQDVALRCDPISGHVSLYWYRQALGQGPEFLTYFNYEAQQDKSGLPNDRFSAERPEGSISTLTIQRTEQRDSAMYRCASSPRTSGWDNEQFFGPGTRLTVL.

There are a few counts of this clone. The CDR3 end falls 3 residues outside the read, so it is completed with the germline J gene. The rearrangement joins TRBV11-3 to TRBJ2-7; no clear D. The CDR3 loop spans 14 amino acids. Trimming stripped 4 bases from V and 1 base from J, with 11 bases between. CDR1 SGHNT and CDR2 YENEEA come from the germline V gene. The covered CDR3 bases are TGTGCCAGCAGCTCTCGACTGGGTTCCTACGAG. Translated, it gives CASSSRLGSYE. The complete CDR3 protein is CASSSRLGSYEQYF.

This clone was observed many times. CDR3 amino acids: CASSLAGSGNTIYF. The covered CDR3 bases are TGCGCCAGCAGCTTGGCGGGGTCTGGAAACACC. The chain carries TRBV5-1 and TRBJ1-3; D call uncertain. The CDR3 end falls 3 residues outside the read, so it is completed with the germline J gene. The germline V and J ends were trimmed by 0 bases and 1 base, with 5 bases remaining between them. CDR1 is SGHRS, CDR2 YFSETQ, per germline. The CDR3 sequence is 14 residues long. Filled out from reference TRBV5-1 and TRBJ1-3, the complete variable domain reads KAGVTQTPRYLIKTRGQQVTLSCSPISGHRSVSWYQQTPGQGLQFLFEYFSETQRNKGNFPGRFSGRQFSNSRSEMNVSTLELGDSALYLCASSLAGSGNTIYFGEGSWLTVV.

This clone was counted ten times or more. The CDR3 end lies 3 residues beyond the end of the read and is filled in from the germline J gene. The gene calls are TRBV5-1 and TRBJ2-7; 10 bases align to TRBD2. Germline assignment: CDR1 SGHRS and CDR2 YFSETQ. This CDR3 region has 16 residues. Trimming removed 4 bases from V and 4 bases from J; junction bases left unmatched: 11. The covered CDR3 bases are TGCGCCAGCAGCCTCAGCCCCGGGACTAGCGCGTACGAG. Protein: CASSLSPGTSAYE. The whole CDR3 protein reads CASSLSPGTSAYEQYF.

At least ten counts were recorded for this clone. The read finishes 3 residues shy of the CDR3 end, and the germline J gene is used to complete it. The chain is built from TRBV28 and TRBJ1-2; a weak D match, TRBD1 (6 bases). The CDR3 extends over 14 amino acids. V was trimmed by 5 bases and J by 5 bases, leaving 15 bases between them. The germline V gene encodes CDR1 MDHEN and CDR2 SYDVKM. CDR3 region: CASSAPDSFYGYTF. The DNA read from the CDR3 is TGTGCCAGCAGTGCCCCGGACAGTTTTTATGGC.